This is a list of T cell receptor beta chains from one sample in a study of T cell repertoires in cytomegalovirus infection. TCRdb ran MiXCR on the reads and lists one entry per CDR3 protein. Seen here are hundreds of thousands of distinct CDR3 sequences, around 29% observed once, and the top ten hold 20%. Their antigens remain unidentified. Material: cultured PBMCs, obtained from culture after CMV antigen stimulation. The receptors stem from a human donor in good health (CMV status not recorded). Some clones in this sample may be carry-over from other donors' samples. Each CDR3 is given with its conserved first and last residue. The D gene is left open where the match is weak. A clone size is listed for some rows: how often the clone was seen (once, few, many), or a class if it is expanded.

clone_size d_call j_call v_call cdr3_aa cdr3_nt
- - TRBJ2-3 TRBV6-6 CASTIVESSTDTQYF TGTGCCAGCACCATTGTAGAGTCTAGCACAGATACGCAGTATTTT
- TRBD1 TRBJ1-1 TRBV24-1 CATSVHGDSMNTEAFF TGTGCCACCAGTGTCCATGGGGACAGCATGAACACTGAAGCTTTCTTT
- TRBD1 TRBJ2-3 TRBV12-3/TRBV12-4 CASSFGQGEGTQYF TGTGCCAGCAGTTTCGGACAGGGGGAAGGAACGCAGTATTTT
- TRBD1 TRBJ2-7 TRBV27 CASSLSFRQGTYEQYF TGTGCCAGCAGTTTATCGTTCAGACAGGGGACCTACGAGCAGTACTTC
- - TRBJ2-1 TRBV4-2 CASSQDDGLSEPPYNEQFF TGTGCCAGCAGCCAAGATGATGGGTTGAGCGAGCCTCCCTACAATGAGCAGTTCTTC
- - TRBJ2-3 TRBV25-1 CASSELTASLYF TGTGCCAGCAGTGAATTAACGGCGTCCCTCTACTTT
few TRBD2 TRBJ2-3 TRBV12-3/TRBV12-4 CASSPRGGATDTQYF TGTGCCAGCAGTCCCCGGGGAGGGGCGACAGATACGCAGTATTTT
- TRBD1 TRBJ2-7 TRBV6-1 CASSPRQGGFSYEQYF TGTGCCAGCAGTCCTAGACAGGGCGGCTTCTCCTACGAGCAGTACTTC
- - TRBJ1-1 TRBV6-1 CASRGQNTEAFF TGTGCCAGCAGGGGGCAAAACACTGAAGCTTTCTTT
- TRBD1 TRBJ1-2 TRBV7-8 CASSLIAKGTGRGYTF TGTGCCAGCAGCTTAATTGCGAAAGGGACAGGGAGAGGCTACACCTTC
many - TRBJ1-1 TRBV28 CASSPRLGRGNTEAFF TGTGCCAGCAGTCCCCGATTGGGCAGGGGGAACACTGAAGCTTTCTTT
- - TRBJ1-3 TRBV7-6 CASSRDRNIGNTIYF TGTGCTAGCAGCCGTGACAGGAATATTGGAAACACCATATATTTT
few TRBD1 TRBJ2-5 TRBV28 CASSWGQGASQYF TGTGCCAGCAGTTGGGGACAGGGGGCATCCCAGTACTTC
- TRBD1 TRBJ2-1 TRBV12-3/TRBV12-4 CASSFYGQGENEQFF TGTGCCAGCAGTTTCTACGGACAGGGCGAGAATGAGCAGTTCTTC
- - TRBJ2-7 TRBV6-6 CASSYAGTVYEQYF TGTGCCAGCAGTTACGCCGGGACTGTCTACGAGCAGTACTTC
many TRBD1 TRBJ1-1 TRBV2 CASSRDRGWNTEAFF TGTGCCAGCAGCCGGGACAGGGGATGGAACACTGAAGCTTTCTTT
- - TRBJ1-2 TRBV20-1 CSARNSEIYGYTF TGCAGTGCTAGAAACTCAGAGATCTATGGCTACACCTTC
- - TRBJ1-1 TRBV7-9 CASRPGDTEAFF TGTGCCAGCAGGCCGGGGGACACTGAAGCTTTCTTT
- - TRBJ2-1 TRBV7-8 CASSLARLANYNEQFF TGTGCCAGCAGCTTAGCGCGTCTAGCTAACTACAATGAGCAGTTCTTC
few - TRBJ1-1 TRBV6-1 CASSEGIQAGAEAFF TGTGCCAGCAGTGAGGGGATTCAGGCGGGGGCTGAAGCTTTCTTT
- - TRBJ2-4 TRBV12-3/TRBV12-4 CASRAGRGNIPYF TGTGCCAGCAGGGCGGGGAGGGGGAACATTCCGTACTTC
few - TRBJ2-1 TRBV28 CASRATGEAIWDEQFF TGTGCCAGCAGAGCCACAGGGGAGGCGATTTGGGATGAGCAGTTCTTC
- - TRBJ2-5 TRBV10-2 CASSDLVAGQETQYF TGCGCCAGCAGTGACCTCGTAGCAGGACAAGAGACCCAGTACTTC
- - TRBJ2-4 TRBV5-1 CASSLGTAQGDIQYF TGCGCCAGCAGCTTAGGGACCGCCCAAGGAGACATTCAGTACTTC
once - TRBJ1-6 TRBV5-4 CASGGQAGSPLHF TGTGCCAGCGGGGGTCAGGCGGGCTCACCCCTCCACTTT
- TRBD1 TRBJ1-2 TRBV7-6 CASSLDPGQGAYGYTF TGTGCCAGCAGCTTGGATCCGGGACAGGGTGCCTATGGCTACACCTTC
- - TRBJ1-2 TRBV5-1 CASSLEEFGGYTF TGCGCCAGCAGCTTGGAGGAGTTTGGGGGCTACACCTTC
- - TRBJ1-2 TRBV10-3 CAIRSGTDYGYTF TGTGCCATCAGGTCCGGGACGGACTATGGCTACACCTTC
- - TRBJ2-3 TRBV4-1 CASSQGSRTDTQYF TGCGCCAGCAGCCAAGGGAGTCGCACAGATACGCAGTATTTT
- - TRBJ2-7 TRBV5-4 CASSLGTSGSEQYF TGTGCCAGCAGCTTAGGGACCTCCGGGTCCGAGCAGTACTTC
- - TRBJ1-2 TRBV6-1 CASSRGGGGYTF TGTGCCAGCAGTCGGGGGGGCGGTGGCTACACCTTC
many - TRBJ2-5 TRBV7-2 CASSLWETQYF TGTGCCAGCAGCTTATGGGAGACCCAGTACTTC
- - TRBJ2-6 TRBV18 CASSPTVSGANVLTF TGTGCCAGCTCACCGACAGTCTCTGGGGCCAACGTCCTGACTTTC
- TRBD1 TRBJ1-2 TRBV18 CASSPNRGRYGYTF TGTGCCAGCTCACCAAACAGGGGACGCTATGGCTACACCTTC
- TRBD1 TRBJ2-1 TRBV28 CASSGTGLNEQFF TGTGCCAGCAGTGGGACAGGGCTCAATGAGCAGTTCTTC
- - TRBJ1-1 TRBV3-1 CASSQDGPAFF TGTGCCAGCAGCCAAGACGGGCCCGCTTTCTTT
- TRBD2 TRBJ2-2 TRBV7-9 CASSLLGGVGTGELFF TGTGCCAGCAGCTTATTGGGAGGGGTCGGCACCGGGGAGCTGTTTTTT
- - TRBJ1-5 TRBV7-2 CASSLETDYRPQHF TGTGCCAGCAGCTTGGAGACAGATTATCGGCCCCAGCATTTT
- TRBD1 TRBJ1-1 TRBV18 CASSPTTGGKSEAFF TGTGCCAGCTCACCTACGACAGGGGGAAAGAGTGAAGCTTTCTTT
few - TRBJ1-5 TRBV6-1 CASSPLETEAQHF TGTGCCAGCAGTCCCTTAGAGACTGAGGCCCAGCATTTT
few - TRBJ1-1 TRBV12-3/TRBV12-4 CASSTGGGNTEAFF TGTGCCAGCAGTACCGGGGGCGGGAACACTGAAGCTTTCTTT
- TRBD1 TRBJ1-5 TRBV28 CASSPWTGGGNQPQHF TGTGCCAGCAGTCCATGGACAGGGGGAGGCAATCAGCCCCAGCATTTT
- - TRBJ1-6 TRBV5-1 CASRRAVNSPLHF TGCGCCAGCAGACGGGCCGTCAATTCACCCCTCCACTTT
few - TRBJ1-1 TRBV27 CASSFRQRNTEAFF TGTGCCAGCAGTTTCCGACAGAGGAACACTGAAGCTTTCTTT